A single sample is the source of the 15 T cell receptor beta chains below, sequenced in a study of T cells in Graves' hyperthyroidism and ophthalmopathy. TCR beta CDR3 regions were amplified from RNA. Carried out on the TCR CDR3, a first-round RT-PCR used the HTBI primer set. TCRdb re-analysed the multiplex PCR reads in MiXCR, keeping a single row per CDR3 protein. This sample carries hundreds of thousands of distinct CDR3 sequences, 45% of them seen once, and the ten largest clones take more than 7%. Sequenced sample: peripheral blood or thyroid tissue (not recorded which). Source of these receptors: an adult man with Graves' disease, either hyperthyroidism or ophthalmopathy (not recorded which).

This clonotype was found many times. This chain joins TRBV14 and TRBJ1-6; D is unresolved. The CDR3 loop spans 15 amino acids. V shed 4 bases and J shed 6 bases, with 13 bases lying between them. The germline CDR1 and CDR2 sequences are SGHDN and FVKESK. In DNA, the CDR3 is TGTGCCAGCAGCCTCGTCTTTCGGGGTAATTCACCCCTCCACTTT. Translated: CASSLVFRGNSPLHF.

This clonotype turned up a few times. The chain couples TRBV7-4 to TRBJ2-5; TRBD1 aligns across 8 bases. Germline V CDR1 and CDR2: SGHVT, SQSDAQ. This CDR3 comprises 16 residues. Trimming removed 6 bases from V and 4 bases from J; junction bases left unmatched: 13. Here the CDR3 DNA reads TGTGCCAGCAGTCCAATCCAGTGGGGGACAGGAGAGACCCAGTACTTC. It translates to CASSPIQWGTGETQYF.

The rearrangement links TRBV10-3 to TRBJ1-1; 7 positions match TRBD1. The CDR3 covers 14 residues. The junction had 8 bases not matched to a gene; V was cut back by 8 bases and J by 2 bases. Germline CDR1 ENHRY, CDR2 SYGVKD. As DNA, the CDR3 is TGTGCCATCGCCCGGACAGGTTCTAACACTGAAGCTTTCTTT. This gives the protein CAIARTGSNTEAFF.

This clonotype was seen more than once but under ten times. This chain uses TRBV24-1 with TRBJ2-2; TRBD1 aligns across 7 bases. After removal of 1 base from V and 3 bases from J, the junction contained 13 bases not matched to a gene. The CDR3 loop spans 19 amino acids. Germline CDR1 and CDR2: KGHDR and SFDVKD. CDR3 nucleotide sequence: TGTGCCACCAGTGATTTTTCACCAGGGGGTATTCTGGACACCGGGGAGCTGTTTTTT. Its protein product is CATSDFSPGGILDTGELFF.

The J gene is TRBJ1-5, the V gene TRBV9; D remains unclear. With 4 bases removed from V and 2 bases from J, the gap between germline ends came to 13 bases. This CDR3 contains 15 residues. In germline, CDR1 is SGDLS, CDR2 YYNGEE. The CDR3 DNA is TGTGCCAGCAGCCAAACGGTCGCGGGCAATCAGCCCCAGCATTTT. Protein product: CASSQTVAGNQPQHF.

This clonotype was observed a handful of times. The chain couples TRBV6-1 to TRBJ1-1; D is possibly TRBD1 (5 bases). The CDR3 runs 13 residues. The V end lost 7 bases, the J end lost 4 bases, and 13 bases lay between the germline ends. Germline CDR1 and CDR2: MNHNS and SASEGT. The DNA of the CDR3 is TGTGCCAGCACCTTTACAGGCACCACTGAAGCTTTCTTT. Encoded protein: CASTFTGTTEAFF.

This clonotype was counted many times. The chain is built from TRBV20-1 and TRBJ1-6; possible D gene TRBD1, 5 bases. CDR1 is DFQATT and CDR2 is SNEGSKA in the germline V gene (reference sequence). The V end lost 5 bases, the J end lost 7 bases, and 18 bases lay between the germline ends. The CDR3 contains 15 residues. CDR3 sequence: CSASSLRDLNSPLHF. DNA of the CDR3: TGCAGTGCTTCCAGCCTCAGGGACCTGAATTCACCCCTCCACTTT.

The chain recombines TRBV7-9 with TRBJ1-1; D gene ambiguous. The CDR3 contains 13 residues. V was pared by 3 bases and J by 5 bases, with 10 bases between. Germline V gene sequence: CDR1 SEHNR, CDR2 FQNEAQ (reference sequence). In DNA form, the CDR3 reads TGTGCCAGCAGCTTGGCCGGGGAGACTGAAGCTTTCTTT. Encoded protein: CASSLAGETEAFF.

This clonotype showed up just a few times. The chain links TRBV4-1 to TRBJ2-7; the match to TRBD1 covers 10 bases. J lost 2 bases, V lost 3 bases, and 1 base had no gene match. The CDR3 extends over 14 amino acids. From germline, CDR1 is MGHRA and CDR2 YSYEKL. CDR3 region: CASSHGTGAYEQYF. Written as DNA, the CDR3 is TGCGCCAGCAGCCACGGGACAGGGGCCTACGAGCAGTACTTC.

This clonotype was recorded at least ten times. The J gene is TRBJ1-5, the V gene TRBV24-1, with 8 bases fitting TRBD1. Per germline, CDR1 KGHDR and CDR2 SFDVKD. Losses at the gene ends were 9 bases for V and 1 base for J; bases not matched to a gene: 7. The CDR3 covers 15 residues. The CDR3 sequence: CATAGQGLSNQPQHF. The CDR3 DNA reads as TGTGCCACCGCCGGACAGGGTTTGAGCAATCAGCCCCAGCATTTT.

The rearrangement uses TRBV5-1 and TRBJ1-1; D is unclear. Germline CDR1 SGHRS, CDR2 YFSETQ. V lost 0 bases and J lost 6, with 12 bases in between. The CDR3 is 14 residues long. This chain's CDR3 is CASSLDQVNPEAFF. The CDR3 DNA reads TGCGCCAGCAGCTTGGATCAGGTAAACCCTGAAGCTTTCTTT.

In its sample, this clonotype was seen once. V and J are TRBV29-1 and TRBJ2-7; the match to TRBD1 covers 8 bases. The germline V gene has CDR1 SQVTM and CDR2 ANQGSEA. Germline trimming cut 3 bases from V and 2 bases from J; bases unmatched to any gene: 0. The CDR3 spans 12 residues. CDR3 amino acids: CSVEGQAYEQYF. The DNA of the CDR3 is TGCAGCGTTGAGGGACAGGCCTACGAGCAGTACTTC.

This clonotype was recorded a few times. The V call is TRBV10-3, the J call TRBJ1-2, with 7 bases matching TRBD1. V gave up 0 bases and J gave up 2 bases; unmatched junction bases: 9. Germline CDR1 is ENHRY and CDR2 is SYGVKD. The CDR3 has 17 amino acids. The CDR3 loop reads CAISESRGTVSNYGYTF. The CDR3 nucleotides are TGTGCCATCAGTGAGTCCCGAGGGACAGTATCGAACTATGGCTACACCTTC.

This clonotype was counted ten times or more. J is TRBJ1-2 and V is TRBV24-1, with TRBD1 as a possible D gene (5 bases). V was cut by 5 bases and J by 1 base, with 10 bases left in between. Germline assignment: CDR1 KGHDR and CDR2 SFDVKD. This CDR3 contains 14 residues. The CDR3 here is CATSGPGLNYGYTF. CDR3 nucleotides: TGTGCCACCAGTGGTCCGGGGCTTAACTATGGCTACACCTTC.

The chain combines TRBV19 with TRBJ2-5; D gene unclear. The V gene's germline CDR1 is LNHDA and CDR2 SQIVND (reference sequence). The V gene lost 5 bases and the J gene lost 0 bases, with 13 bases spanning the gap. The length of the CDR3 is 15 residues. The CDR3 protein is CASSSLPPHQETQYF. CDR3 nucleotides: TGTGCCAGTAGTTCCCTCCCCCCCCACCAAGAGACCCAGTACTTC.